Sequencing of this T cell receptor beta chain was carried out in a study of blood T cell repertoires in COVID-19. Overall study context: The study drew acute and convalescent COVID-19 samples from the United States, Italy and Spain. Sources were T cells, B-cell-depleted T cells, or PBMCs; the material itself was cDNA or gDNA.

Source study methods: Reference gene primer amplification yielded estimated nucleated cell counts. Profiling relied on immunoSEQ multiplex PCR, and the TCRdb table lists in-frame clones only, not all of them. That table furnishes V, J and clone size, whereas the DNA furnished D and trimming. The sample yields about 97,000 clones, over 70% seen once. This TCR was recovered from a man aged 55 to 69 with acute or convalescent COVID-19. The specimen sequenced was peripheral blood.

The CDR3: CASSVGQPNTEAFF. The CDR3, as DNA: TGCGCCAGCAGCGTGGGACAGCCGAACACTGAAGCTTTCTTT. The chain recombines TRBV5-1 with TRBJ1-1; TRBD1 aligns across 7 bases. CDR1 is SGHRS and CDR2 is YFSETQ in the germline V gene. The V segment lost 4 bases and the J segment 1 base; nucleotides outside the gene matches: 4. The CDR3 extends over 14 amino acids.